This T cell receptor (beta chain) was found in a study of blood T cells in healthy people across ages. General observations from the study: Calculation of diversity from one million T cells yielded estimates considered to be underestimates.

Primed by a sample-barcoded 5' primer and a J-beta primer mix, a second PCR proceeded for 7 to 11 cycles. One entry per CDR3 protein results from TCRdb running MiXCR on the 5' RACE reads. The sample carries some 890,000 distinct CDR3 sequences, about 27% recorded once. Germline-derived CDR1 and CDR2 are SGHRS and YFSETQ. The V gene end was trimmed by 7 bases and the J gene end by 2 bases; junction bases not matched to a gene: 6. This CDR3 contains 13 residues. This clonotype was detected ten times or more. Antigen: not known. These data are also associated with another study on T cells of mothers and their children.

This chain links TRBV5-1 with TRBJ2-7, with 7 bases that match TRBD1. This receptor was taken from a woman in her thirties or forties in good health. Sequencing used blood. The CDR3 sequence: CASGRDRTYEQYF. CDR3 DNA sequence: TGCGCCAGCGGCCGGGACAGAACCTACGAGCAGTACTTC.